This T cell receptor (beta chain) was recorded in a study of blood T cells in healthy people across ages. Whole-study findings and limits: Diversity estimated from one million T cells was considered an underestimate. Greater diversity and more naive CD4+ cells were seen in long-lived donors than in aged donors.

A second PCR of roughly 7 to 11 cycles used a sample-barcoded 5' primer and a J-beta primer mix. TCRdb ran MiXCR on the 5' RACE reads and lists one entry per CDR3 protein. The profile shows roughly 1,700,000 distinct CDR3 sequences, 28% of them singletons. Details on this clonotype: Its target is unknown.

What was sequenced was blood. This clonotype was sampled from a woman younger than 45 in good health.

The CDR3 reads CASRGEQGSYNEQYF. CDR3 DNA: TGTGCCAGCAGGGGGGAACAGGGGTCCTACAATGAGCAGTACTTC. The V gene is TRBV2, the J gene TRBJ2-7; 7 nucleotides align to TRBD1. Germline loops: CDR1 SNHLY, CDR2 FYNNEI. With V trimmed by 6 bases and J by 7 bases, 15 bases remained unmatched. The CDR3 has 15 residues.